This entry concerns a single T cell receptor beta chain. As yet, its antigen is unknown. These data come from a study of vaccination effects on CD4 cells after COVID-19. The protocol was immunoSEQ multiplex PCR, while the TCRdb copy is restricted to in-frame clones and leaves out a portion. Among nearly 45,000 clones, approximately 72% were seen once, and the ten largest hold roughly a tenth. CD4+ T cells were isolated after 10 days of culture. Either the BNT162b2 or mRNA-1273 vaccine was given to participants in two doses. Material: CD4+ T cells from PBMCs cultured without peptide, obtained after COVID-19 vaccination. The clonotype comes from a human donor who received a COVID-19 vaccine.

The CDR3 DNA sequence: TGTGCCAGCAGCTTGTCGACTAGCACAGATACGCAGTATTTT. This translates into CASSLSTSTDTQYF. The rearrangement links TRBV7-9 to TRBJ2-3; D not resolved. Germline values: CDR1 SEHNR, CDR2 FQNEAQ (reference sequence). V lost 3 bases to trimming and J lost 0 bases, with 7 bases between them. The CDR3 runs to 14 residues.